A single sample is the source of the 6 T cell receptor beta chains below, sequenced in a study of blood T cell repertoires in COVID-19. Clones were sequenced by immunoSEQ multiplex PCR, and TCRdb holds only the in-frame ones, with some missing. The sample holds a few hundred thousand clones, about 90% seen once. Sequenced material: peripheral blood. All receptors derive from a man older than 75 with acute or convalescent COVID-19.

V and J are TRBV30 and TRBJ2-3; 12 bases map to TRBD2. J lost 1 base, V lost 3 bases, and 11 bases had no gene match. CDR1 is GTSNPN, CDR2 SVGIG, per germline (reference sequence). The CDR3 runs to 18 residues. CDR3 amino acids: CAWRPSGGAITRTDTQYF. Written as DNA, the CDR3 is TGTGCCTGGAGGCCTAGCGGGGGGGCCATCACTCGCACAGATACGCAGTATTTT.

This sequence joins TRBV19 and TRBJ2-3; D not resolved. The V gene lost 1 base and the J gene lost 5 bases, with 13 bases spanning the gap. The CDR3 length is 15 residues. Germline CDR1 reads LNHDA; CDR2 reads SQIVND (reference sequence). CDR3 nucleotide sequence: TGTGCCAGTAGTATAGGACACTCCACCGGAGATACGCAGTATTTT. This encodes CASSIGHSTGDTQYF.

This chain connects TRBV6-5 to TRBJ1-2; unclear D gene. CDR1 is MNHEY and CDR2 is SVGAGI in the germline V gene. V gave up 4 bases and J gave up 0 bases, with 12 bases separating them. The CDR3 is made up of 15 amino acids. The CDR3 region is CASSSSGLANYGYTF. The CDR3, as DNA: TGTGCCAGCAGTTCCTCAGGACTAGCTAACTATGGCTACACCTTC.

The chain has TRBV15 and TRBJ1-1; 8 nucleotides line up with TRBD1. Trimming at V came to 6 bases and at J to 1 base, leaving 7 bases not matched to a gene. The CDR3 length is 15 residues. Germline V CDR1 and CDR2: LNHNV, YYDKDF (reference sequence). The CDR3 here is CATRIEDRANTEAFF. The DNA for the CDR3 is TGTGCCACCAGAATCGAGGACAGGGCGAACACTGAAGCTTTCTTT.

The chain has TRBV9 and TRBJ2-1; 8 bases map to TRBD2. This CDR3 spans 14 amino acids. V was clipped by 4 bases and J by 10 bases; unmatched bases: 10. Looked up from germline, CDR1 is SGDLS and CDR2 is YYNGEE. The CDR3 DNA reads TGTGCCAGCAGCCCTCGGGGAAAGCGGGGGGAGCAGTTCTTC. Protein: CASSPRGKRGEQFF.

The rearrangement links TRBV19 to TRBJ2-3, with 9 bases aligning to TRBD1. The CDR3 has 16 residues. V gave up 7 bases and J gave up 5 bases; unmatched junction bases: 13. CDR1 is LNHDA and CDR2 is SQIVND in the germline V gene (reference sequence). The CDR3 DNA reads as TGTGCCAGTAATACACCGGGACAGGGATTGCGAGATACGCAGTATTTT. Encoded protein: CASNTPGQGLRDTQYF.